This T cell receptor (beta chain) is from a study of blood T cell repertoires in COVID-19. In germline, CDR1 is SQVTM, CDR2 ANQGSEA. CDR3 length: 16 residues. Unmatched junction bases numbered 10, after V lost 3 bases and J lost 5 bases. Data came from immunoSEQ multiplex PCR; TCRdb stores just in-frame clones and leaves some out. The data show more than 60,000 clones, around 90% seen once. Sequenced material: PBMCs or T cells enriched from blood (not recorded which). The chain couples TRBV29-1 to TRBJ2-1, with TRBD2 matching over 10 bases. The clonotype comes from a middle-aged woman who had recovered from COVID-19. The chain's CDR3 is CSVDEMGLAINNEQFF. CDR3 nucleotides: TGCAGCGTTGACGAGATGGGACTAGCGATAAACAATGAGCAGTTCTTC.